This T cell receptor (beta chain) was identified during a study of early T cells in non-severe SARS-CoV-2 infection. On the study more broadly: The study sequenced bulk RNA from unsorted whole blood, with chains unpaired. Whole-study results and caveats: VDJdb-based matching was biased toward anti-spike CD8 responses and missed private and CD4 specificities.

Each cDNA molecule carried a unique molecular identifier. MiXCR was run by TCRdb on the 5' RACE reads, yielding one entry per CDR3 protein. The data contain 30,000 to 40,000 distinct CDR3 sequences, 5% of them singletons. V lost 6 bases and J lost 7, with 21 bases in between. The length of the CDR3 is 16 residues. Germline CDR1 reads MNHNY; CDR2 reads SVGAGI (reference sequence). In its sample, this clonotype was seen many times. The antigen is not known. The V call is TRBV6-6, the J call TRBJ1-4; weak D call: TRBD1 (6 bases). The specimen was whole blood. This receptor was taken from an adult who was a healthcare worker with PCR-confirmed SARS-CoV-2 infection or an uninfected control (not recorded which). CDR3 region: CASSPNQQGFVEKLFF. The CDR3 DNA reads as TGTGCCAGCAGCCCGAACCAACAGGGCTTTGTTGAAAAACTGTTTTTT.